Ten or more counts support the clone carrying this T cell receptor (beta chain). As yet, its antigen is unknown. This entry belongs to a study of response to subunit inactivated influenza vaccine. TCRdb called the RT-PCR reads again in MiXCR, with one record for every CDR3 protein. The profile shows roughly 160,000 distinct CDR3 sequences, around 10% of them singletons. Study-level findings and limits: Seasonal influenza vaccination, on each occasion, was suggested by the authors to recruit few new T cells.

The CDR3 totals 14 residues. The germline CDR1 and CDR2 sequences are SGHVS and FNYEAQ. V was trimmed by 1 base and J by 1 base, leaving 7 bases between them. This specimen was CD8+ T cells sorted from PBMCs, taken less than 25 months after vaccination. The chain recombines TRBV7-6 with TRBJ1-1; D uncertain. The sequence was collected from a man aged 50 to 69 who received an inactivated influenza vaccine. CDR3 amino acids: CASSLGGPNTEAFF. CDR3 coding DNA: TGTGCCAGCAGCTTAGGCGGTCCGAACACTGAAGCTTTCTTT.